This entry lists 26 T cell receptor beta chains sequenced from one sample in a study of PD-1 blockade in classical Hodgkin lymphoma. Here immunoSEQ multiplex PCR was the method, and the copy in TCRdb shows in-frame clones only, minus some. This repertoire shows about 24,000 clones, around three quarters found once; its top ten account for 25% to 30%. Specified time point: cycle 4 day 1 (C4D1), after 6 weeks of nivolumab. Exposure to brentuximab vedotin varied, and each patient had relapsed following autologous stem cell transplantation. Sample: peripheral blood mononuclear cells (PBMCs), taken before the fourth cycle of nivolumab. The receptors derive from a human donor with classical Hodgkin lymphoma.

The chain couples TRBV30 to TRBJ2-7, with no clear D. The CDR3 spans 12 residues. Germline assignment: CDR1 GTSNPN and CDR2 SVGIG (reference sequence). Trimming shortened V by 8 bases and J by 6 bases, and 17 bases separated the two germline ends. Written as DNA, the CDR3 is TGTGCCGGCTCCTCCTCAGCTGGCGAGCAGTACTTC. It is translated as CAGSSSAGEQYF.

The chain recombines TRBV2 with TRBJ2-4; D uncertain. The CDR3 spans 15 residues. Germline values: CDR1 SNHLY, CDR2 FYNNEI. Trimming left V 3 bases short and J 0 bases short, with 9 bases between. CDR3 in amino acids: CASSEGLLAKNIQYF. DNA for the CDR3: TGTGCCAGCAGTGAGGGGTTGTTAGCCAAAAACATTCAGTACTTC.

The rearrangement uses TRBV6-1 and TRBJ1-2; D unresolved. The CDR3 extends over 12 amino acids. V was trimmed by 3 bases and J by 8 bases, leaving 10 bases between them. CDR1 and CDR2 (germline): MNHNS, SASEGT. The CDR3 sequence is CASSEGYEGYTF. CDR3 nucleotide sequence: TGTGCCAGCAGTGAGGGCTATGAGGGCTACACCTTC.

The gene calls are TRBV5-1 and TRBJ2-2; D is unclear. CDR3 length: 14 amino acids. V was clipped by 4 bases and J by 4 bases, with 11 bases between them. CDR1 is SGHRS, CDR2 YFSETQ, per germline. Here the CDR3 reads CASSPSIGTGELFF. The CDR3 region has the DNA TGCGCCAGCAGCCCCTCAATTGGCACCGGGGAGCTGTTTTTT.

The chain employs TRBV6-5 and TRBJ2-7; no firm D call. The CDR3 has 14 residues. Trimming removed 6 bases at V and 3 bases at J, with 15 bases between. The germline gives CDR1 MNHEY, CDR2 SVGAGI. This chain's CDR3 is CASSLRPDDYEQYF. CDR3 DNA sequence: TGTGCCAGCAGCCTACGGCCTGATGACTACGAGCAGTACTTC.

On this clone: One end of the junction fails to match germline, which may point to a read error. The rearrangement joins TRBV7-9 to TRBJ1-5; D unclear. This CDR3 has 14 amino acids. The germline V gene has CDR1 SEHNR and CDR2 FQNEAQ (reference sequence). Here the CDR3 reads CASSQDVPGPFRLF. CDR3 DNA sequence: TGTGCCAGCAGCCAAGATGTACCGGGCCCCTTTCGTCTTTTT. Complete variable domain (other parts from reference TRBV7-9 and TRBJ1-5): DTGVSQNPRHKITKRGQNVTFRCDPISEHNRLYWYRQTLGQGPEFLTYFQNEAQLEKSRLLSDRFSAERPKGSFSTLEIQRTEQGDSAMYLCASSQDVPGPFRLFGDGTRLSIL.

The rearrangement uses TRBV2 and TRBJ1-1; unclear D gene. The CDR3 spans 13 residues. The V gene's germline CDR1 is SNHLY and CDR2 FYNNEI. V was clipped by 7 bases and J by 1 base, with 10 bases between them. The CDR3 sequence is CASNQERNTEAFF. CDR3 coding DNA: TGTGCCAGCAATCAGGAACGGAACACTGAAGCTTTCTTT. The whole variable domain, filled in from reference TRBV2 and TRBJ1-1, reads EPEVTQTPSHQVTQMGQEVILRCVPISNHLYFYWYRQILGQKVEFLVSFYNNEISEKSEIFDDQFSVERPDGSNFTLKIRSTKLEDSAMYFCASNQERNTEAFFGQGTRLTVV.

This chain uses TRBV5-8 with TRBJ1-1, with 7 bases that match TRBD1. V was clipped by 4 bases and J by 4 bases; unmatched bases: 4. The CDR3 runs 13 residues. CDR1 SGHTS and CDR2 YDEGEE come from the germline V gene. CDR3 DNA sequence: TGTGCCAGCAGCCCAGGGGGGGTCACTGAAGCTTTCTTT. This sequence encodes CASSPGGVTEAFF.

V usage is TRBV6-5 and J usage is TRBJ2-2; no clear D. There are 15 residues in the CDR3. Deletions cut 4 bases from V and 5 bases from J, with 14 bases between. Germline V gene sequence: CDR1 MNHEY, CDR2 SVGAGI. CDR3 residues: CASSSDAPRTGELFF. Here the CDR3 DNA reads TGTGCCAGCAGTTCTGACGCCCCGAGAACCGGGGAGCTGTTTTTT.

The gene calls are TRBV7-9 and TRBJ1-2; D ambiguous. The germline CDR1 and CDR2 sequences are SEHNR and FQNEAQ (reference sequence). CDR3 length: 16 residues. Trimming removed 4 bases at V and 5 bases at J, with 20 bases between. This chain's CDR3 is CASSSTSRQNPYGYTF. DNA of the CDR3: TGTGCCAGCAGCTCCACTTCCCGACAAAACCCTTATGGCTACACCTTC.

This rearrangement joins TRBV30 to TRBJ2-2; unclear D gene. Germline CDR1 GTSNPN, CDR2 SVGIG (reference sequence). The CDR3 loop spans 11 amino acids. Trimming stripped 5 bases from V and 5 bases from J, with 6 bases between. Written as DNA, the CDR3 is TGTGCCTGGCGTAGGACCGGGGAGCTGTTTTTT. It translates to CAWRRTGELFF. Supplemented by reference TRBV30 and TRBJ2-2, the full variable domain reads SQTIHQWPATLVQPVGSPLSLECTVEGTSNPNLYWYRQAAGRGLQLLFYSVGIGQISSEVPQNLSASRPQDRQFILSSKKLLLSDSGFYLCAWRRTGELFFGEGSRLTVL.

The chain combines TRBV6-4 with TRBJ2-5, with 9 positions matching TRBD1. After removal of 8 bases from V and 10 bases from J, the junction contained 23 bases not matched to a gene. CDR3 length equals 17 residues. The germline gives CDR1 MRHNA, CDR2 SNTAGT. CDR3: CASEERDRASRAPVQYF. CDR3 sequence (DNA): TGTGCCAGCGAAGAAAGGGACAGGGCCTCGCGGGCCCCTGTCCAGTACTTC.

A few counts support this clone. The rearrangement uses TRBV4-1 and TRBJ2-7; maybe TRBD1 (6 bases). CDR3 size: 14 residues. V dropped 4 bases and J dropped 5 bases, with 15 bases sitting between them. The germline gives CDR1 MGHRA, CDR2 YSYEKL. The CDR3 nucleotides are TGCGCCAGCAGCCCCTCGACAGGAAAGGACGAGCAGTACTTC. This gives the protein CASSPSTGKDEQYF.

This clone turned up a few times. The CDR3 sequence: CASSQTDRGHGYTF. The DNA of the CDR3 is TGCGCCAGCAGCCAGACCGACAGGGGACATGGCTACACCTTC. The chain has TRBV4-1 and TRBJ1-2; 8 bases are shared with TRBD1. After removal of 3 bases from V and 6 bases from J, the junction contained 6 bases not matched to a gene. Germline V gene data show CDR1 as MGHRA and CDR2 as YSYEKL. This CDR3 comprises 14 residues.

V is TRBV10-3 and J is TRBJ1-2, with D possibly being TRBD1 (5 bases). Trimming shortened V by 2 bases and J by 1 base, and 11 bases separated the two germline ends. The CDR3 extends over 15 amino acids. Germline V gene lookup returns CDR1 ENHRY and CDR2 SYGVKD. In DNA form, the CDR3 reads TGTGCCATCAGTGAGGGCGACAGACTTAACTATGGCTACACCTTC. It specifies CAISEGDRLNYGYTF.

The gene calls are TRBV7-2 and TRBJ1-2; 10 bases are a match to TRBD1. CDR1 is SGHTA and CDR2 is FQGNSA in the germline V gene. Germline trimming cut 5 bases from V and 6 bases from J; bases unmatched to any gene: 9. The CDR3 has 15 residues. The CDR3 region has the DNA TGTGCCAGCAGCGGCCCAGACAGGGGGCGGGATGGCTACACCTTC. Translation gives CASSGPDRGRDGYTF.

The rearrangement joins TRBV9 to TRBJ1-2, with D possibly TRBD1 on 5 matching bases. The length of the CDR3 is 16 residues. V shed 3 bases and J shed 3 bases, with 18 bases lying between them. Looked up from germline, CDR1 is SGDLS and CDR2 is YYNGEE. This CDR3 is CASSAFTQDSHYGYTF. CDR3 DNA: TGTGCCAGCAGCGCTTTTACACAAGACAGTCACTATGGCTACACCTTC.

The rearrangement links TRBV6-6 to TRBJ2-7; 7 bases are a match to TRBD2. The germline CDR1 and CDR2 sequences are MNHNY and SVGAGI (reference sequence). The CDR3 is 15 amino acids. The junction had 7 bases not matched to a gene; V was cut back by 2 bases and J by 3 bases. The CDR3 DNA reads TGTGCCAGCAGTTACGGGGGAGGGGATTTCTACGAGCAGTACTTC. Its translation is CASSYGGGDFYEQYF.

This clone showed up just once. The J gene is TRBJ1-5, the V gene TRBV6-1, with a weak D call TRBD1 (5 bases). Germline V gene data show CDR1 as MNHNS and CDR2 as SASEGT. V was clipped by 7 bases and J by 4 bases, with 17 bases between them. This CDR3 is built from 15 residues. The CDR3 DNA is TGTGCCAGCAATGGGGGTCTTGGGGGAAATCAGCCCCAGCATTTT. Its protein is CASNGGLGGNQPQHF.

The chain is built from TRBV11-2 and TRBJ1-1, with D uncertain. Germline V CDR1 and CDR2: SGHAT, FQNNGV. The CDR3 length is 10 residues. V was shortened by 8 bases and J by 4 bases, with 5 bases between the two germline ends. CDR3 sequence reads: CASGGTEAFF. In DNA, the CDR3 is TGTGCCAGCGGAGGCACTGAAGCTTTCTTT.

This clone was detected only once. J is TRBJ2-7 and V is TRBV7-3, with 7 bases aligning to TRBD1. CDR1 and CDR2 (germline): SGHTA, FQGTGA. The CDR3 has 13 residues. The V gene end was trimmed by 5 bases and the J gene end by 3 bases; junction bases not matched to a gene: 4. CDR3 sequence reads: CASSMGQYYEQYF. The CDR3 DNA reads as TGTGCCAGCAGCATGGGACAGTACTACGAGCAGTACTTC.

Here the CDR3 reads CASSWGGYSNSGNTIYF. The CDR3 DNA is TGTGCCAGCAGCTGGGGGGGGTATTCTAACTCTGGAAACACCATATATTTT. The chain is built from TRBV11-2 and TRBJ1-3; a possible D gene is TRBD1 (5 bases). The ends were cut back, 4 bases at V and 0 bases at J, with 16 bases in the middle. From germline, CDR1 is SGHAT and CDR2 FQNNGV. This CDR3 is 17 amino acids long.

V and J are TRBV5-8 and TRBJ2-3; D gene unclear. Trimming took 0 bases from V and 2 from J, leaving 4 bases between them. Germline CDR1 and CDR2: SGHTS and YDEGEE. CDR3 length: 13 residues. The CDR3 loop is CASSLGYTDTQYF. DNA for the CDR3: TGTGCCAGCAGCTTGGGCTACACAGATACGCAGTATTTT.

CDR3 DNA sequence: TGTGCCAGCAGCGTAGGGGGGGCAGTAAGCTATGGCTACACCTTC. Its protein product is CASSVGGAVSYGYTF. The genes are TRBV9 and TRBJ1-2; tentatively, D is TRBD1 (6 bases). V was shortened by 0 bases and J by 4 bases, with 13 bases between the two germline ends. This CDR3 is 15 amino acids long. Looked up from germline, CDR1 is SGDLS and CDR2 is YYNGEE.

In the case of this clone: Other DNA sequences in the same sample also yield this CDR3. The J gene is TRBJ1-6, the V gene TRBV5-5; the D gene is possibly TRBD1 (5 bases). V gave up 4 bases and J gave up 7 bases, with 12 bases separating them. The CDR3 runs 14 residues. Germline V CDR1 and CDR2: SGHKS, YYEKEE (reference sequence). CDR3 nucleotides: TGTGCCAGCAGCCCCGGCCGGGACAATTCACCCCTCCACTTT. Translated: CASSPGRDNSPLHF.

The chain carries TRBV6-5 and TRBJ1-2; D uncertain. Trimming took off 2 bases at V and 0 bases at J, with 1 base between the two ends. There are 12 residues in the CDR3. Per the germline V gene, CDR1 is MNHEY and CDR2 is SVGAGI. Written as DNA, the CDR3 is TGTGCCAGCAGTTACACTAACTATGGCTACACCTTC. Its protein is CASSYTNYGYTF.